In this sample, the clone carrying this T cell receptor beta chain turned up many times. The antigen remains unidentified. This entry is derived from a study of T cells in Graves' hyperthyroidism and ophthalmopathy. Findings and limits, study-wide: Patients with ophthalmopathy were separated from those with stable hyperthyroidism by a 13 V-J model. Also found in blood were most expanded thyroid clonotypes above 0.001. It was a median roughly 6.5 months before onset that the model predicted ophthalmopathy.

TCR beta CDR3 regions were amplified from RNA transcripts. RT-PCR in the first round (using the HTBI primer set) targeted the TCR CDR3. TCRdb analysed the multiplex PCR reads with MiXCR anew, one entry per CDR3 protein. The repertoire consists of approximately 700,000 distinct CDR3 sequences, with approximately 42% occurring once and the leading ten covering more than 7%. Germline values: CDR1 SQVTM, CDR2 ANQGSEA. Trimming shortened V by 4 bases and J by 0 bases, and 13 bases separated the two germline ends. CDR3 length: 14 residues. The receptor was derived from an adult man with Graves' disease, either hyperthyroidism or ophthalmopathy (not recorded which). The V and J genes are TRBV29-1 and TRBJ2-7; D is perhaps TRBD1 or TRBD2 (5 bases each). Sequences were obtained from peripheral blood or thyroid tissue (not recorded which). The CDR3 nucleotides read TGCAGCGTTGGATCGGCAGGGAGCTCCTACGAGCAGTACTTC. Its translation: CSVGSAGSSYEQYF.